A selection of T cell receptor beta chains follows, all from one sample in a study of human T cells and chemical hapten exposure. TCRdb used MiXCR to reprocess the RACE reads, holding one entry per CDR3 protein. The sample consists of about 360,000 distinct CDR3 sequences, approximately 6.9% of them appearing once. The source was whole blood, collected in connection with sensitization to the hapten diphenylcyclopropenone (DPC). The receptor source for this set is a woman younger than 30 with alopecia areata. Some clones in this sample may be carry-over from other donors' samples. The CDR3 runs from the conserved cysteine through the conserved F or W. The D gene is left open where the match is weak. Size values are once, few and many counts, or a class for expanded clones, and some rows have none.

v_gene: TRBV5-5
len: 12
j_gene: TRBJ2-7
d_gene: .
abundance: many
CDR3nt: TGTGCCAGCAGCTTCTCCGGGACTCTTTCATACTTC
CDR3aa: CASSFSGTLSYF

v_gene: TRBV6-5
len: 14
j_gene: TRBJ2-5
d_gene: TRBD1
abundance: .
CDR3nt: TGTGCCAGCAGTGGGGACAGGGACGGGGAGACCCAGTACTTC
CDR3aa: CASSGDRDGETQYF

v_gene: TRBV5-1
len: 16
j_gene: TRBJ2-7
d_gene: TRBD2
abundance: many
CDR3nt: TGCGCCAGCAGCTTGGCAACTAGCGGGGGGGCAGGTGAGCAGTACTTC
CDR3aa: CASSLATSGGAGEQYF

v_gene: TRBV5-1
len: 15
j_gene: TRBJ1-1
d_gene: .
abundance: few
CDR3nt: TGCGCCAGCAGCTTGGCCCCAGAAAGGACCACTGAAGCTTTCTTT
CDR3aa: CASSLAPERTTEAFF

v_gene: TRBV4-3
len: 16
j_gene: TRBJ2-7
d_gene: .
abundance: many
CDR3nt: TGCGCCAGCAGCCAAGAGGGCCCCGGGGCCGGGTACGAGCAGTACTTC
CDR3aa: CASSQEGPGAGYEQYF

v_gene: TRBV7-9
len: 14
j_gene: TRBJ1-1
d_gene: .
abundance: few
CDR3nt: TGTGCCAGCAGCTCGTTGGACATGAACACTGAAGCTTTCTTT
CDR3aa: CASSSLDMNTEAFF

v_gene: TRBV7-2
len: 14
j_gene: TRBJ1-1
d_gene: .
abundance: few
CDR3nt: TGTGCCAGCAGCTTAGATACACGAAACACTGAAGCTTTCTTT
CDR3aa: CASSLDTRNTEAFF

v_gene: TRBV11-2
len: 16
j_gene: TRBJ2-4
d_gene: .
abundance: .
CDR3nt: TGTGCCAGCCGATTAGCCACCGGGGCCTACAAAAACATTCAGTACTTC
CDR3aa: CASRLATGAYKNIQYF

v_gene: TRBV6-1
len: 14
j_gene: TRBJ1-2
d_gene: .
abundance: many
CDR3nt: TGTGCCAGCAGTGAAGCGGCGACAGCTGAAGGCTACACCTTC
CDR3aa: CASSEAATAEGYTF

v_gene: TRBV7-9
len: 15
j_gene: TRBJ1-1
d_gene: .
abundance: few
CDR3nt: TGTGCCAGCAGCTCGGCCGGACAGCTGAACACTGAAGCTTTCTTT
CDR3aa: CASSSAGQLNTEAFF

v_gene: TRBV7-2
len: 14
j_gene: TRBJ1-2
d_gene: TRBD1
abundance: many
CDR3nt: TGTGCCAGCAGCCGTTCACAGGGGGCCAGTGGCTACACCTTC
CDR3aa: CASSRSQGASGYTF

v_gene: TRBV29-1
len: 12
j_gene: TRBJ1-1
d_gene: .
abundance: .
CDR3nt: TGCAGCGCCGGAGGGAGTAACACTGAAGCTTTCTTT
CDR3aa: CSAGGSNTEAFF

v_gene: TRBV14
len: 13
j_gene: TRBJ1-6
d_gene: .
abundance: .
CDR3nt: TGTGCCAGCAGCCCCCGACTGTACTCACCCCTCCACTTT
CDR3aa: CASSPRLYSPLHF

v_gene: TRBV6-5
len: 16
j_gene: TRBJ1-3
d_gene: .
abundance: .
CDR3nt: TGTGCCAGCAGTTACGGCGTCCAGAGCTCTGGAAACACCATATATTTT
CDR3aa: CASSYGVQSSGNTIYF

v_gene: TRBV21-1
len: 19
j_gene: TRBJ2-3
d_gene: .
abundance: .
CDR3nt: TGTGCCAGCAGCAACGCGGGGCTAGCGGGGGGCCCAAGCACAGATACGCAGTATTTT
CDR3aa: CASSNAGLAGGPSTDTQYF

v_gene: TRBV20-1
len: 14
j_gene: TRBJ1-2
d_gene: .
abundance: .
CDR3nt: TGCAGTGCTAGCTGGGGTTTGGGCGACTATGGCTACACCTTC
CDR3aa: CSASWGLGDYGYTF

v_gene: TRBV10-3
len: 10
j_gene: TRBJ2-3
d_gene: TRBD2
abundance: few
CDR3nt: TGTGCCACACGGGAGGTTACGCAGTATTTT
CDR3aa: CATREVTQYF

v_gene: TRBV7-8
len: 14
j_gene: TRBJ1-4
d_gene: .
abundance: many
CDR3nt: TGTGCCAGCAGTGCACCTACTAGGGGTGAAAAACTGTTTTTT
CDR3aa: CASSAPTRGEKLFF

v_gene: TRBV7-2
len: 16
j_gene: TRBJ2-1
d_gene: TRBD2
abundance: .
CDR3nt: TGTGCAGCAGCTCGGGGGGGCAGGGAATCCTACAATGAGCAGTTCTTC
CDR3aa: CAAARGGRESYNEQFF

v_gene: TRBV6-2/TRBV6-3
len: 17
j_gene: TRBJ2-7
d_gene: .
abundance: many
CDR3nt: TGTGCCAGCAGTTACGATTTGAAAAGGACGCTCACCTACGAGCAGTACTTC
CDR3aa: CASSYDLKRTLTYEQYF

v_gene: TRBV4-3
len: 15
j_gene: TRBJ1-3
d_gene: .
abundance: few
CDR3nt: TGCGCCAGCAGCCAAGATCCCGGCGGTGGAAACACCATATATTTT
CDR3aa: CASSQDPGGGNTIYF

v_gene: TRBV7-2
len: 14
j_gene: TRBJ1-1
d_gene: .
abundance: .
CDR3nt: TGTGCCAGCAGCCTCCGGGAGGGGGGCACTGAAGCTTTCTTT
CDR3aa: CASSLREGGTEAFF

v_gene: TRBV5-1
len: 17
j_gene: TRBJ2-1
d_gene: .
abundance: .
CDR3nt: TGCGCCAGCACCTTTTACCCCACAGACATCTCCTACAATGAGCAGTTCTTC
CDR3aa: CASTFYPTDISYNEQFF

v_gene: TRBV5-5
len: 14
j_gene: TRBJ2-7
d_gene: TRBD1
abundance: .
CDR3nt: TGTGCCAGCAGCTTTGGTAACAGGGGGCGAGAGCAGTACTTC
CDR3aa: CASSFGNRGREQYF

v_gene: TRBV7-9
len: 18
j_gene: TRBJ1-2
d_gene: TRBD1
abundance: few
CDR3nt: TGTGCCAGCAGCTCCTTGGACAGGGCCCTTCCGGCTAACTATGGCTACACCTTC
CDR3aa: CASSSLDRALPANYGYTF

v_gene: TRBV4-2
len: 16
j_gene: TRBJ2-1
d_gene: .
abundance: many
CDR3nt: TGTGCCAGCAGCCAAGACCCCCGGCCTGGGGGCAATGAGCAGTTCTTC
CDR3aa: CASSQDPRPGGNEQFF

v_gene: TRBV27
len: 14
j_gene: TRBJ1-5
d_gene: .
abundance: .
CDR3nt: TGTGCCAGCAGTCCGCGGACAGCCGATCAGCCCCAGCATTTT
CDR3aa: CASSPRTADQPQHF

v_gene: TRBV5-4
len: 11
j_gene: TRBJ1-2
d_gene: TRBD1
abundance: .
CDR3nt: TGTGCCAGCACAAGGGGGCATGGCTACACCTTC
CDR3aa: CASTRGHGYTF

v_gene: TRBV28
len: 13
j_gene: TRBJ1-2
d_gene: TRBD1
abundance: many
CDR3nt: TGTGCCAGCAGCCCTGGACAGGGAGGAGGCTACACCTTC
CDR3aa: CASSPGQGGGYTF

v_gene: TRBV12-3/TRBV12-4
len: 16
j_gene: TRBJ2-7
d_gene: .
abundance: .
CDR3nt: TGTGCCAGCAGTGGGGGGACTGCCGGGAACTCCTACGAGCAGTACTTC
CDR3aa: CASSGGTAGNSYEQYF

v_gene: TRBV9
len: 14
j_gene: TRBJ1-1
d_gene: .
abundance: .
CDR3nt: TGTGCCAGCAGCGTAGGTCTGGTGAACACTGAAGCTTTCTTT
CDR3aa: CASSVGLVNTEAFF

v_gene: TRBV2
len: 17
j_gene: TRBJ1-5
d_gene: .
abundance: .
CDR3nt: TGTGCCAGCAGTGTCATGGTCAGGAAGTTGAGCAATCAGCCCCAGCATTTT
CDR3aa: CASSVMVRKLSNQPQHF

v_gene: TRBV5-1
len: 14
j_gene: TRBJ2-3
d_gene: TRBD2
abundance: many
CDR3nt: TGCGCCAGCTCTAGCGGGGGGCCCACAGATACGCAGTATTTT
CDR3aa: CASSSGGPTDTQYF

v_gene: TRBV6-5
len: 18
j_gene: TRBJ2-5
d_gene: TRBD1
abundance: few
CDR3nt: TGTGCCAGCAGTTACTCCTATGGGACAGGGAGTTCCCAAGAGACCCAGTACTTC
CDR3aa: CASSYSYGTGSSQETQYF

v_gene: TRBV7-2
len: 13
j_gene: TRBJ2-7
d_gene: .
abundance: .
CDR3nt: TGTGCCAGCAGACCGCGGGGACTCTACGAGCAGTACTTC
CDR3aa: CASRPRGLYEQYF

v_gene: TRBV12-3/TRBV12-4
len: 13
j_gene: TRBJ1-1
d_gene: .
abundance: few
CDR3nt: TGTGCCAGCAACCCTCGAGATGGCACTGAAGCTTTCTTT
CDR3aa: CASNPRDGTEAFF

v_gene: TRBV6-1
len: 17
j_gene: TRBJ2-7
d_gene: TRBD1
abundance: many
CDR3nt: TGTGCCAGCAGCTTGCTGATGGGACAGGGAAAACCCTACGAGCAGTACTTC
CDR3aa: CASSLLMGQGKPYEQYF

v_gene: TRBV5-1
len: 16
j_gene: TRBJ1-5
d_gene: TRBD1
abundance: few
CDR3nt: TGCGCCAGCAGCAGTGCCGGTATGGACAGGCATCAGCCCCAGCATTTT
CDR3aa: CASSSAGMDRHQPQHF

v_gene: TRBV11-2
len: 15
j_gene: TRBJ1-3
d_gene: TRBD1
abundance: .
CDR3nt: TGTGCCAGCAGCAGGACAGGGGGCGATGGAAACACCATATATTTT
CDR3aa: CASSRTGGDGNTIYF

v_gene: TRBV7-2
len: 15
j_gene: TRBJ1-5
d_gene: .
abundance: .
CDR3nt: TGTGCCAGCAGCCTGGGAGGTAGAAGCAATCAGCCCCAGCATTTT
CDR3aa: CASSLGGRSNQPQHF

v_gene: TRBV5-4
len: 15
j_gene: TRBJ1-1
d_gene: .
abundance: .
CDR3nt: TGTGCCAGCGGCCCACTAGGCAGCAAGAACACTGAAGCTTTCTTT
CDR3aa: CASGPLGSKNTEAFF

v_gene: TRBV11-3
len: 14
j_gene: TRBJ2-3
d_gene: TRBD2
abundance: many
CDR3nt: TGTGCCAGCAGTAGCGGGGGTAGCACAGATACGCAGTATTTT
CDR3aa: CASSSGGSTDTQYF

v_gene: TRBV7-2
len: 15
j_gene: TRBJ1-1
d_gene: .
abundance: few
CDR3nt: TGTGCCAGCAGCTTACTGGGCCTCATGAACACTGAAGCTTTCTTT
CDR3aa: CASSLLGLMNTEAFF

v_gene: TRBV7-9
len: 14
j_gene: TRBJ2-3
d_gene: TRBD2
abundance: few
CDR3nt: TGTGCCAGCAGCTCTAGCGGGGGTCCTGGTACGCAGTATTTT
CDR3aa: CASSSSGGPGTQYF

v_gene: TRBV25-1
len: 12
j_gene: TRBJ1-2
d_gene: .
abundance: .
CDR3nt: TGTGCCAGCAGGGACGGACGCTATGGCTACACCTTC
CDR3aa: CASRDGRYGYTF

v_gene: TRBV6-1
len: 19
j_gene: TRBJ2-2
d_gene: TRBD1
abundance: .
CDR3nt: TGTGCCAGCTTCTTCATTCTTCTCTCGTGGGACAGGGGTTCCCGGGAGCTGTTTTTT
CDR3aa: CASFFILLSWDRGSRELFF

v_gene: TRBV2
len: 15
j_gene: TRBJ1-1
d_gene: TRBD1
abundance: few
CDR3nt: TGTGCCAGCAGGGGGGGACAGGGATGGGAGACTGAAGCTTTCTTT
CDR3aa: CASRGGQGWETEAFF

v_gene: TRBV11-2
len: 17
j_gene: TRBJ2-6
d_gene: .
abundance: .
CDR3nt: TGTGCCAGCAGCTTAGATTACGGGATATCTGGGGCCAACGTCCTGACTTTC
CDR3aa: CASSLDYGISGANVLTF

v_gene: TRBV4-3
len: 15
j_gene: TRBJ2-3
d_gene: .
abundance: .
CDR3nt: TGCGCCAGCAGCCTCGCCAGGGCCGCAGGAGATACGCAGTATTTT
CDR3aa: CASSLARAAGDTQYF

v_gene: TRBV3-1
len: 15
j_gene: TRBJ1-2
d_gene: .
abundance: .
CDR3nt: TGTGCCAGCAGCCAAGGCAGGAGTCCGAACTATGGCTACACCTTC
CDR3aa: CASSQGRSPNYGYTF

v_gene: TRBV2
len: 14
j_gene: TRBJ1-6
d_gene: .
abundance: few
CDR3nt: TGTGCCAGCAGTGAAAGTCAGTATAATTCACCCCTCCACTTT
CDR3aa: CASSESQYNSPLHF

v_gene: TRBV29-1
len: 14
j_gene: TRBJ1-1
d_gene: .
abundance: many
CDR3nt: TGCAGCCCTTGGGCACTCCCGAGGGACACTGAAGCTTTCTTT
CDR3aa: CSPWALPRDTEAFF

v_gene: TRBV6-6
len: 14
j_gene: TRBJ2-7
d_gene: .
abundance: few
CDR3nt: TGTGCCAGCAGTTACAGGGAAGCCTACCACGAGCAGTACTTC
CDR3aa: CASSYREAYHEQYF

v_gene: TRBV9
len: 16
j_gene: TRBJ2-6
d_gene: .
abundance: many
CDR3nt: TGTGCCAGCAGCGTAGGGACGATCTCTGGGGCCAACGTCCTGACTTTC
CDR3aa: CASSVGTISGANVLTF